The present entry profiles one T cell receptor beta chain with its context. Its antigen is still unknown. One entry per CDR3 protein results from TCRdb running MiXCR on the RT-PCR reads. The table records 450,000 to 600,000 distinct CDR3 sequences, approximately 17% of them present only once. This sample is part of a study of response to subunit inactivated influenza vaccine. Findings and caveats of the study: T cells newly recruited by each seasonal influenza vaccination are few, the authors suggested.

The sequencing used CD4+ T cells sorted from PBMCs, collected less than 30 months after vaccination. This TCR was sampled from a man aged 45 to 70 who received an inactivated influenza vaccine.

This chain's CDR3 is CASSPRTGAGYGYTF. The CDR3 DNA sequence: TGTGCCAGCAGCCCCCGGACAGGGGCGGGTTATGGCTACACCTTC. This rearrangement joins TRBV6-1 to TRBJ1-2; 9 positions agree with TRBD1. The V gene's germline CDR1 is MNHNS and CDR2 SASEGT. J gave up 5 bases and V 6 bases, and 10 bases lay outside the gene matches. CDR3 length: 15 residues.